This is a list of T cell receptor beta chains from one sample in a study of shared clonotypes between healthy human individuals. TCRdb's table, derived via immunoSEQ multiplex PCR, lists solely in-frame clones and lacks some. The sample lists about half a million clones; approximately 84% were seen once. The sequenced sample consisted of PBMCs. The receptor set was obtained from a middle-aged woman in good health. Some clones in this sample may be carry-over from other donors' samples. CDR3s include the opening cysteine and the closing phenylalanine or tryptophan. A D gene is named only where the DNA matches it firmly. Only some rows state a clone size, as once, few, many or a class for expanded clones.

abundance | j_gene | d_gene | v_gene | CDR3aa | CDR3nt
few | TRBJ1-1 | - | TRBV6-6 | CASRRGGRNTEAFF | TGTGCCAGCAGGCGGGGGGGGCGGAACACTGAAGCTTTCTTT
- | TRBJ2-1 | TRBD2 | TRBV4-3 | CASSPLGGLAHQFF | TGCGCCAGCAGCCCCCTCGGGGGACTAGCGCACCAGTTCTTC
- | TRBJ2-7 | - | TRBV6-9 | CASSVSTDSSYEQYF | TGTGCCAGCAGCGTCTCTACGGACTCATCCTACGAGCAGTACTTC
- | TRBJ1-2 | - | TRBV30 | CACGLRVPYGYTF | TGTGCCTGCGGCCTTAGAGTCCCCTATGGCTACACCTTC
- | TRBJ2-7 | TRBD1 | TRBV13 | CASSGRTGFGNEQYF | TGTGCCAGCAGCGGCCGGACAGGGTTTGGGAACGAGCAGTACTTC
- | TRBJ2-3 | - | TRBV7-9 | CASSLVAGVTDTQYF | TGTGCCAGCAGCTTAGTTGCAGGAGTAACAGATACGCAGTATTTT
- | TRBJ2-7 | - | TRBV6-5 | CASRRQVRDEQYF | TGTGCCAGCAGAAGACAGGTCCGGGACGAGCAGTACTTC
- | TRBJ2-5 | - | TRBV7-7 | CASSLAGAEETQYF | TGTGCTAGCAGCTTAGCCGGGGCAGAAGAGACCCAGTACTTC
- | TRBJ2-7 | - | TRBV12-2 | CASRLAPATAYEQYF | TGTGCAAGTCGCTTAGCGCCGGCCACCGCCTACGAGCAGTACTTC
- | TRBJ1-4 | - | TRBV27 | CASSYREGEKLFF | TGTGCCAGCAGTTACAGGGAGGGGGAAAAACTGTTTTTT
- | TRBJ1-4 | - | TRBV14 | CASSQEQGPNEKLFF | TGTGCCAGCAGCCAAGAACAGGGACCTAATGAAAAACTGTTTTTT
few | TRBJ1-5 | - | TRBV19 | CASDGGYPQHF | TGTGCGTCTGACGGAGGTTATCCCCAGCATTTT
- | TRBJ2-5 | - | TRBV18 | CASSPPGGHQETQYF | TGTGCCAGCTCCCCCCCGGGGGGCCATCAAGAGACCCAGTACTTC
- | TRBJ2-7 | - | TRBV5-1 | CASSFKTEQYF | TGCGCCAGCAGCTTTAAGACCGAGCAGTACTTC
few | TRBJ2-1 | TRBD2 | TRBV4-2 | CASSQELAGANEQFF | TGTGCCAGCAGCCAGGAACTAGCGGGAGCAAATGAGCAGTTCTTC
many | TRBJ1-2 | - | TRBV4-3 | CASSQRGDGYTF | TGCGCCAGCAGCCAGAGAGGGGATGGCTACACCTTC
- | TRBJ2-1 | - | TRBV5-4 | CASSLWGREEQFF | TGTGCCAGCAGCTTGTGGGGCAGGGAAGAGCAGTTCTTC
- | TRBJ2-5 | TRBD2 | TRBV7-9 | CASSFGAGGETQYF | TGTGCCAGCAGCTTTGGGGCGGGAGGAGAGACCCAGTACTTC
- | TRBJ2-1 | - | TRBV2 | CASRSDSILYNEQFF | TGTGCCAGCAGGTCGGACTCCATATTGTACAATGAGCAGTTCTTC
few | TRBJ2-5 | - | TRBV11-2 | CASSLVRHEGPQTRETQYF | TGTGCCAGCAGCTTAGTACGCCACGAGGGACCGCAGACCCGAGAGACCCAGTACTTC
once | TRBJ1-2 | - | TRBV6-1 | CASSDARGYELYGYTF | TGTGCCAGCAGTGACGCCAGGGGTTACGAACTCTATGGCTACACCTTC
few | TRBJ2-3 | - | TRBV27 | CASSLSVSTDTQYF | TGTGCCAGCAGTCTTAGCGTTTCCACAGATACGCAGTATTTT
- | TRBJ2-5 | - | TRBV5-4 | CASSLDGRETQYF | TGTGCCAGCAGCTTGGATGGTAGGGAGACCCAGTACTTC
- | TRBJ1-2 | - | TRBV6-1 | CASSEDRNPYGYTF | TGTGCCAGCAGTGAGGACCGAAACCCCTATGGCTACACCTTC
- | TRBJ1-3 | TRBD1 | TRBV5-1 | CASSSGQRMGWSGNTIYF | TGCGCCAGCAGCTCGGGACAGAGAATGGGCTGGTCTGGAAACACCATATATTTT
- | TRBJ2-5 | TRBD2 | TRBV5-4 | CASSPRLAGQETQYF | TGTGCCAGCAGCCCTAGACTAGCGGGTCAAGAGACCCAGTACTTC
- | TRBJ2-3 | TRBD2 | TRBV2 | CASSGGLAGTDTQYF | TGTGCCAGCAGTGGCGGGCTAGCGGGCACAGATACGCAGTATTTT
- | TRBJ1-5 | TRBD1 | TRBV27 | CASSPGQVNQPQHF | TGTGCCAGCAGCCCGGGACAGGTAAATCAGCCCCAGCATTTT
- | TRBJ2-3 | TRBD2 | TRBV5-4 | CASSSGLAATDTQYF | TGTGCCAGCAGCTCCGGACTAGCGGCCACAGATACGCAGTATTTT
- | TRBJ2-7 | - | TRBV30 | CAWSPPPHPREQYF | TGTGCCTGGAGTCCCCCCCCTCACCCGCGGGAGCAGTACTTC
once | TRBJ1-1 | TRBD1 | TRBV19 | CASSMTGRNTEAFF | TGTGCCAGTAGTATGACAGGGAGGAACACTGAAGCTTTCTTT
once | TRBJ2-1 | - | TRBV9 | CASSSRRGNEQFF | TGTGCCAGCAGTTCTAGAAGAGGCAATGAGCAGTTCTTC
- | TRBJ2-1 | TRBD2 | TRBV6-4 | CASSGLAGAAEQFF | TGTGCCAGCAGCGGACTAGCGGGAGCTGCTGAGCAGTTCTTC
- | TRBJ2-6 | - | TRBV5-4 | CASSRAQNSGANVLTF | TGTGCCAGCAGCCGCGCCCAAAACTCTGGGGCCAACGTCCTGACTTTC
- | TRBJ1-2 | - | TRBV28 | CASSLPGIYGYTF | TGTGCCAGCAGTTTACCAGGGATCTATGGCTACACCTTC
- | TRBJ2-3 | - | TRBV28 | CASRGSTDTQYF | TGTGCCAGCAGGGGATCCACAGATACGCAGTATTTT
once | TRBJ1-5 | - | TRBV6-6 | CASSYQGTNQPQHF | TGTGCCAGCAGTTATCAGGGGACCAATCAGCCCCAGCATTTT
- | TRBJ2-7 | TRBD1 | TRBV6-5 | CATSRDSLYEQYF | TGTGCCACCTCGAGGGACAGTTTATACGAGCAGTACTTC
- | TRBJ1-1 | - | TRBV5-6 | CASSLFRTEAFF | TGTGCCAGCAGCTTGTTCCGCACTGAAGCTTTCTTT
- | TRBJ1-4 | - | TRBV19 | CASSMSDPWATNEKLFF | TGTGCCAGTAGTATGTCGGATCCCTGGGCGACTAATGAAAAACTGTTTTTT
- | TRBJ1-1 | - | TRBV15 | CATSRRENTEAFF | TGTGCCACCAGCAGGCGGGAGAACACTGAAGCTTTCTTT
- | TRBJ2-1 | - | TRBV7-7 | CASSRDSRYEQFF | TGTGCCAGCAGTCGGGACTCCCGATATGAGCAGTTCTTC
- | TRBJ2-3 | TRBD2 | TRBV28 | CASSLPSSGTSTDTQYF | TGTGCCAGCAGTTTACCATCTAGCGGTACTAGCACAGATACGCAGTATTTT
- | TRBJ1-2 | TRBD1 | TRBV28 | CASSLNPGGQGRGYTF | TGTGCCAGCAGTTTAAATCCCGGGGGACAGGGGCGCGGCTACACCTTC
few | TRBJ1-3 | TRBD1 | TRBV6-5 | CASSYSGTGAGNTIYF | TGTGCCAGCAGTTACTCGGGGACAGGGGCTGGAAACACCATATATTTT
- | TRBJ1-4 | - | TRBV28 | CASSLVEGGEKLFF | TGTGCCAGCAGCCTCGTCGAAGGGGGTGAAAAACTGTTTTTT
- | TRBJ1-2 | - | TRBV7-2 | CASSFRGLDGYTF | TGTGCCAGCAGTTTTAGGGGTCTAGATGGCTACACCTTC
- | TRBJ2-3 | TRBD2 | TRBV28 | CASSASSGSSDTQYF | TGTGCCAGCAGTGCCTCTAGCGGGAGTTCAGATACGCAGTATTTT
- | TRBJ1-4 | - | TRBV7-8 | CASSLSGGQGEKLFF | TGTGCCAGCAGCTTATCGGGGGGCCAAGGGGAAAAACTGTTTTTT
- | TRBJ2-1 | - | TRBV7-2 | CASSSLASGYNEQFF | TGTGCCAGCAGCTCCCTGGCTAGTGGCTACAATGAGCAGTTCTTC
- | TRBJ2-1 | TRBD2 | TRBV30 | CAWSVWGGRAHNEQFF | TGTGCCTGGAGTGTATGGGGCGGGAGGGCCCACAATGAGCAGTTCTTC
- | TRBJ2-1 | TRBD2 | TRBV7-8 | CASSPSGGTSGRAEQFF | TGTGCCAGCAGCCCTTCGGGGGGGACTAGCGGGAGAGCTGAGCAGTTCTTC
- | TRBJ2-1 | TRBD1 | TRBV28 | CASTLPVGQGGYNEQFF | TGTGCCAGCACTCTACCCGTCGGACAGGGTGGATACAATGAGCAGTTCTTC